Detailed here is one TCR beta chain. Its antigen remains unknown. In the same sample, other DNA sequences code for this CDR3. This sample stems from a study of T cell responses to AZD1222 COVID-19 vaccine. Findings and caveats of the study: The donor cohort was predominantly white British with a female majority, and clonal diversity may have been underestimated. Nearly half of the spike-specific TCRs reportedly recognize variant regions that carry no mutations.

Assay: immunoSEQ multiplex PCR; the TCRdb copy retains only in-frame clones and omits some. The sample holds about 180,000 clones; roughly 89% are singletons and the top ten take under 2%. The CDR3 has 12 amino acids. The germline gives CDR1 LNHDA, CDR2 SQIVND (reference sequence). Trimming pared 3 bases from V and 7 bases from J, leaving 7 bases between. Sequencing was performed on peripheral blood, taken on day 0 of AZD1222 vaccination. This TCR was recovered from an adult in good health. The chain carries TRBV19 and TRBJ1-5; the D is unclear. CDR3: CASSISNQPQHF. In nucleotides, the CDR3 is TGTGCCAGTAGTATCTCGAACCAGCCCCAGCATTTT.